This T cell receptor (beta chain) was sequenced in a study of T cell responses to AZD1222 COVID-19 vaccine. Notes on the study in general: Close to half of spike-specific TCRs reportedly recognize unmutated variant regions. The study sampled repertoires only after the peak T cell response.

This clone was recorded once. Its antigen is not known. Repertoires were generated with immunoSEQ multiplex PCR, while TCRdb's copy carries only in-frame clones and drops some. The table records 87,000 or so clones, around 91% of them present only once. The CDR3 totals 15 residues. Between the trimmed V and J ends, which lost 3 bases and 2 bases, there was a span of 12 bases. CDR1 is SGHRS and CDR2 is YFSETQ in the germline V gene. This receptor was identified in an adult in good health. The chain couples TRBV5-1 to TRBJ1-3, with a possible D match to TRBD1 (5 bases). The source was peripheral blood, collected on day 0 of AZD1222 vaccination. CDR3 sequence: CASSSGGGAGNTIYF. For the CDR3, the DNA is TGCGCCAGCAGCTCTGGGGGGGGTGCTGGAAACACCATATATTTT.